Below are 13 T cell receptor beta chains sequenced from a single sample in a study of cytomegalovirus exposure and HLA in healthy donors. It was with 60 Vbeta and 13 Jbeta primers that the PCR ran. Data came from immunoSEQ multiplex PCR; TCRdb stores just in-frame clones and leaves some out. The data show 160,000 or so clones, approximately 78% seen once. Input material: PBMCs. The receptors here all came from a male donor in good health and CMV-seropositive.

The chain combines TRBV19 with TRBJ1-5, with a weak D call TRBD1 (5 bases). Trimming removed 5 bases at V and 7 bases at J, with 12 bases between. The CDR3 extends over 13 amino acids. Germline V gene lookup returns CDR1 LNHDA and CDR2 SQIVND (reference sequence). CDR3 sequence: CASSAGLGQPQHF. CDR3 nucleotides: TGTGCCAGTAGTGCAGGGCTCGGGCAGCCCCAGCATTTT.

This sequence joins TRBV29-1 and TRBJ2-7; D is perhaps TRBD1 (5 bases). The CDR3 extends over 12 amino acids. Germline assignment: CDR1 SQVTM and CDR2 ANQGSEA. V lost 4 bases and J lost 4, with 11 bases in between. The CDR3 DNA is TGCAGCGTTGTGGACACGCGGTACGAGCAGTACTTC. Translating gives CSVVDTRYEQYF.

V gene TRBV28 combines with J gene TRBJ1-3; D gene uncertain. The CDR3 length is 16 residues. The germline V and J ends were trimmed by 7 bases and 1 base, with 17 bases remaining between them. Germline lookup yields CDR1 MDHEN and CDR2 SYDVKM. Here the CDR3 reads CASTPSIGLSGNTIYF. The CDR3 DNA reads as TGTGCCAGCACCCCCTCCATCGGACTTTCTGGAAACACCATATATTTT. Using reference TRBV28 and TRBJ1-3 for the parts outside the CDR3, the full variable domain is DVKVTQSSRYLVKRTGEKVFLECVQDMDHENMFWYRQDPGLGLRLIYFSYDVKMKEKGDIPEGYSVSREKKERFSLILESASTNQTSMYLCASTPSIGLSGNTIYFGEGSWLTVV.

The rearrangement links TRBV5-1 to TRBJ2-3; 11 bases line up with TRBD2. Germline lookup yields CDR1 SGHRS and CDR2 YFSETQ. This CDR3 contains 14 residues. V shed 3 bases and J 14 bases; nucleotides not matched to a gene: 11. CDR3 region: CASSSPTSGVSWYF. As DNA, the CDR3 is TGCGCCAGCAGCTCCCCGACTAGCGGGGTTTCCTGGTATTTT.

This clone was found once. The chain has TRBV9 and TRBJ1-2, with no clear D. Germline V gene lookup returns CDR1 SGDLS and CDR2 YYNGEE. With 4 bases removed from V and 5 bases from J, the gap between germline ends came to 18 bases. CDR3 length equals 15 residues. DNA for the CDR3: TGTGCCAGCAGCCCAACCGTGGTACCGGTATATGGCTACACCTTC. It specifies CASSPTVVPVYGYTF.

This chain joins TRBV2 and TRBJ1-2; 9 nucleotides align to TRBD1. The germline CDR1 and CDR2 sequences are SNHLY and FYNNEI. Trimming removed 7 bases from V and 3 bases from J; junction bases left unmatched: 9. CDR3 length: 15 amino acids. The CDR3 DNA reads TGTGCCAGCACCACGAACCGGGACAGGGACTATGGCTACACCTTC. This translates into CASTTNRDRDYGYTF.

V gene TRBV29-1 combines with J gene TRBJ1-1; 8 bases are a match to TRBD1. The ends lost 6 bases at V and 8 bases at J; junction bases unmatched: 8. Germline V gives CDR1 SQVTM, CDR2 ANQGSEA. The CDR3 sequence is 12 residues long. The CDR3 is CSVAGTGPEAFF. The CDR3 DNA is TGCAGCGTGGCCGGGACAGGTCCAGAAGCTTTCTTT.

The CDR3 region has the DNA TGTGCCAGCAGCAGCAGGGTTCGGCACGAGCAGTACTTC. Amino acid sequence: CASSSRVRHEQYF. J is TRBJ2-5 and V is TRBV7-2; D might be TRBD1 (5 bases). The J call may be wrong; the DNA end is better matched by TRBJ2-7. The germline CDR1 and CDR2 sequences are SGHTA and FQGNSA. This CDR3 comprises 13 residues.

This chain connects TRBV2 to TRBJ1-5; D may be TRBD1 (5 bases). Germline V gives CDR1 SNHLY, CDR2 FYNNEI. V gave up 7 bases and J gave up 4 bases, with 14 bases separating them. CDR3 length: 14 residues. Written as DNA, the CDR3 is TGTGCCAGCAAAGACAGTCATCCGAATCAGCCCCAGCATTTT. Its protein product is CASKDSHPNQPQHF.

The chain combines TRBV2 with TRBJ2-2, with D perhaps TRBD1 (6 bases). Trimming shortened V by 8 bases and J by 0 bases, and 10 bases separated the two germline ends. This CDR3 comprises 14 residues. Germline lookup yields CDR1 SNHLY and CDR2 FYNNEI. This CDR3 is CASVGQPNTGELFF. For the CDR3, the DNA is TGTGCCAGCGTGGGACAACCGAACACCGGGGAGCTGTTTTTT. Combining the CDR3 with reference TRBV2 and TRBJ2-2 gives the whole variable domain EPEVTQTPSHQVTQMGQEVILRCVPISNHLYFYWYRQILGQKVEFLVSFYNNEISEKSEIFDDQFSVERPDGSNFTLKIRSTKLEDSAMYFCASVGQPNTGELFFGEGSRLTVL.

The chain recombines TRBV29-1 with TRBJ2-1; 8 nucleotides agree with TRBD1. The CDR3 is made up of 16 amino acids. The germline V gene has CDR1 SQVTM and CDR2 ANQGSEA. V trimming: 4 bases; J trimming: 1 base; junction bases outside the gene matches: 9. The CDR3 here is CSVVPQGARSYNEQFF. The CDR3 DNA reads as TGCAGCGTTGTTCCCCAGGGGGCAAGGTCCTACAATGAGCAGTTCTTC.

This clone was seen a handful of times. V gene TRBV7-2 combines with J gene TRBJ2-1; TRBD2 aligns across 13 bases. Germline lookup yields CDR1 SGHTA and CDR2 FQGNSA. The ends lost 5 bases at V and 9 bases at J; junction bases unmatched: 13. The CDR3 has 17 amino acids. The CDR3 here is CASSPSGLAGREGEQFF. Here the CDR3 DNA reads TGTGCCAGCAGCCCGTCGGGACTAGCGGGAAGGGAGGGTGAGCAGTTCTTC.

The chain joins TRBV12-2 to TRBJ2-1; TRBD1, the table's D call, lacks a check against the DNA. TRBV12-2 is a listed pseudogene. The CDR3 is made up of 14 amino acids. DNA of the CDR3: TGTGCAAGTCGCTTAGTTAGGGGGCGGGGTGAGCAGTTCTTC. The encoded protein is CASRLVRGRGEQFF.